Sequencing of this TCR beta chain was carried out in a study of early T cells in non-severe SARS-CoV-2 infection. Across the study: Bulk RNA from unsorted whole blood was sequenced; chains were unpaired. Findings and caveats of the study: Anti-spike CD8 responses were favored in VDJdb matching, and private and CD4 specificities were missed.

This clonotype was seen only a few times. Its antigen is unknown. Germline CDR1 SGHTA, CDR2 FQGNSA. The CDR3 spans 16 residues. V trimming: 1 base; J trimming: 2 bases; junction bases outside the gene matches: 6. Individually, cDNA molecules had unique molecular identifiers attached to them. A single record per CDR3 protein comes from TCRdb applying MiXCR to the 5' RACE reads. This sample yields tens of thousands of distinct CDR3 sequences, of which more than 9% are seen a single time; roughly 15% belongs to the top ten. This clonotype originated in an adult who was a healthcare worker with PCR-confirmed SARS-CoV-2 infection or an uninfected control (not recorded which). Source material: whole blood. This rearrangement joins TRBV7-2 to TRBJ2-3, with 7 nucleotides matching TRBD2. CDR3 DNA: TGTGCCAGCAGCTTAGATCGCGGGGGTTTCACAGATACGCAGTATTTT. This codes for CASSLDRGGFTDTQYF.